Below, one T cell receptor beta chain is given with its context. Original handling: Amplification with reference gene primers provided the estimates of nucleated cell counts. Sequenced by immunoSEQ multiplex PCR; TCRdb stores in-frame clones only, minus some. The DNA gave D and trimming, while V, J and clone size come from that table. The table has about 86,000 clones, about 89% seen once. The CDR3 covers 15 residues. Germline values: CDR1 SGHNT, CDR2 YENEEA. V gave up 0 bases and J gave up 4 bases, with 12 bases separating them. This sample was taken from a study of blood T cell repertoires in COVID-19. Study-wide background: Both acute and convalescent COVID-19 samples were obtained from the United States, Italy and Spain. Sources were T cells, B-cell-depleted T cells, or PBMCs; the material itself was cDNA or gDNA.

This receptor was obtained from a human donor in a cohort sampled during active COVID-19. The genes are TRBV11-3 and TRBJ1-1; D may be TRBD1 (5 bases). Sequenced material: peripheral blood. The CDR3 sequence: CASSLDGGRGTEAFF. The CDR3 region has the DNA TGTGCCAGCAGCTTAGATGGGGGGAGAGGCACTGAAGCTTTCTTT.